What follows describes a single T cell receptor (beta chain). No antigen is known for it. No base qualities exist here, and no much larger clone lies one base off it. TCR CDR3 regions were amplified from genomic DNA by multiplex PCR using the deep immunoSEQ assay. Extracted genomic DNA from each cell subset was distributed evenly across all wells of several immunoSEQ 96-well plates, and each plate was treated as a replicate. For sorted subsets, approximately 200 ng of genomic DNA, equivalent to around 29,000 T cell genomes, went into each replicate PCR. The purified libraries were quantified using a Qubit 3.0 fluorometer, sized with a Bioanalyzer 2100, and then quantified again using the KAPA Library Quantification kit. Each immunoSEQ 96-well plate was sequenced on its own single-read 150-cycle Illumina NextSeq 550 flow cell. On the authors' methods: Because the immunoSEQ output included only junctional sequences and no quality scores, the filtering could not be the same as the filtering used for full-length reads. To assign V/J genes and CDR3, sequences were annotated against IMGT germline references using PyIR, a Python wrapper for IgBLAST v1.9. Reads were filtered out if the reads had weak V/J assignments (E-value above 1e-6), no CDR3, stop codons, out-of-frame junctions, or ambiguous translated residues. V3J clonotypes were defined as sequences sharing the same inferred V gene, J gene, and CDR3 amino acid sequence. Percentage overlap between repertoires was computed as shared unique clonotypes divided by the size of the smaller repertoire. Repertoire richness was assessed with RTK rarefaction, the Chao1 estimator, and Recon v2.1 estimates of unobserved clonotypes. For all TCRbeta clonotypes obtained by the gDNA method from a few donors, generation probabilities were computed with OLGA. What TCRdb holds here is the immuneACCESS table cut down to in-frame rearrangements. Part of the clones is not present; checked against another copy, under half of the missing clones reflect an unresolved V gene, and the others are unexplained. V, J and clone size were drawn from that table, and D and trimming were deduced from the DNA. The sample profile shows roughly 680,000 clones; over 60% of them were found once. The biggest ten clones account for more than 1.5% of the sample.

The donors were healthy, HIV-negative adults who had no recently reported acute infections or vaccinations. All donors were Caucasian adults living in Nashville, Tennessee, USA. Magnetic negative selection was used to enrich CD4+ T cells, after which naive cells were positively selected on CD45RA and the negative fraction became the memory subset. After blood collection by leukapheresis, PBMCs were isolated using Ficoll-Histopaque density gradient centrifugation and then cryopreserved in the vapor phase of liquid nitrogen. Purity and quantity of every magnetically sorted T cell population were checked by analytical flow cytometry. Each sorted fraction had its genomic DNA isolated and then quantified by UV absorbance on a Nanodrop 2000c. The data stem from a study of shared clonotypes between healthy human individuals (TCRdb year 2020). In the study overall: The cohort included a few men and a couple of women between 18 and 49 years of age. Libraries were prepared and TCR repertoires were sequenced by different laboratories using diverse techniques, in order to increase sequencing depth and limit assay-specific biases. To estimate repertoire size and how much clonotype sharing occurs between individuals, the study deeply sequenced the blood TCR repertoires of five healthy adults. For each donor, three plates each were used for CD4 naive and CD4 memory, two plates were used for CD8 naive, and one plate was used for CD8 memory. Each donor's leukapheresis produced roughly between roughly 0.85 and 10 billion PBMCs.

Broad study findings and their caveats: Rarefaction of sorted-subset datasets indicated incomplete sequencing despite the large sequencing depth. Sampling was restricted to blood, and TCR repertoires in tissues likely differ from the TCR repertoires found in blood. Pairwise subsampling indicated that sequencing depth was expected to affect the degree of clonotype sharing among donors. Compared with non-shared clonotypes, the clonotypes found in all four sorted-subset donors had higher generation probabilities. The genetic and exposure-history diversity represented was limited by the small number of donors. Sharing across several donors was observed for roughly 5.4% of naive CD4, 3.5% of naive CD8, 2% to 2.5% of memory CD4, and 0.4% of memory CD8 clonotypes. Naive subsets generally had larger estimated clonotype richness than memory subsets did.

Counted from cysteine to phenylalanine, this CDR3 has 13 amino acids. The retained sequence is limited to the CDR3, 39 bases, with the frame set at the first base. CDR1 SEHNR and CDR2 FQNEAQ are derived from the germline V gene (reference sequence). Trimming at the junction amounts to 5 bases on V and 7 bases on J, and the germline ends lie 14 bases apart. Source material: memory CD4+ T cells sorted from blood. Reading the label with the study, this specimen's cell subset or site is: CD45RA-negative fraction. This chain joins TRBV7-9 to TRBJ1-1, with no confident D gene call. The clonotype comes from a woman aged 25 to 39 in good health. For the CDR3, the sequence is CASSPVPRDEAFF. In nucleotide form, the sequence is TGTGCCAGCAGCCCCGTCCCCAGAGATGAAGCTTTCTTT.